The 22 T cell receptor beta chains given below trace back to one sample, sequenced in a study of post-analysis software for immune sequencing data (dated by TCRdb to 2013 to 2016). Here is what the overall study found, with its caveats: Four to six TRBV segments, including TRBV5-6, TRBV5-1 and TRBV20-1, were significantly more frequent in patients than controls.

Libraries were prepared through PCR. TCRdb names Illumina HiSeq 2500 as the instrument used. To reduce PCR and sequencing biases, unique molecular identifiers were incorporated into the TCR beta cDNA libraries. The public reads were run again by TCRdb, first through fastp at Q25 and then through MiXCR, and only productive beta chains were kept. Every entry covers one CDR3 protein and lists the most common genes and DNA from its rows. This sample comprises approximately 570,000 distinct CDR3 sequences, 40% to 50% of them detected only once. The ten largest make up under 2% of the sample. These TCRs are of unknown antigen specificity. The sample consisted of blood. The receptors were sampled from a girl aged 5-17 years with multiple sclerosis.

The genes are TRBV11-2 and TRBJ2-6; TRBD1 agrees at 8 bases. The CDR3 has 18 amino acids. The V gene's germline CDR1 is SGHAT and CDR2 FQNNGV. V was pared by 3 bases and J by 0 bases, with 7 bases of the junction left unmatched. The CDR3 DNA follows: TGTGCCAGCAGCTTGAGGAGGACAGGGATCTCTGGGGCCAACGTCCTGACTTTC. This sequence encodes CASSLRRTGISGANVLTF.

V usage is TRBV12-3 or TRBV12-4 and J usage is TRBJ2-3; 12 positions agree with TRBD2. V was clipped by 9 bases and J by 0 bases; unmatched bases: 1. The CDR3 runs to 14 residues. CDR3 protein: CASGLAGSTDTQYF. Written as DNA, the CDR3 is TGTGCCAGTGGACTAGCGGGGAGCACAGATACGCAGTATTTT.

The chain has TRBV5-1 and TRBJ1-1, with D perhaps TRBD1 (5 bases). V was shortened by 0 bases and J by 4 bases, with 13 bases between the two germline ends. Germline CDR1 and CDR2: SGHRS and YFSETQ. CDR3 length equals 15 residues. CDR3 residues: CASSLGQISRTEAFF. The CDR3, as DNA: TGCGCCAGCAGCTTGGGACAGATATCCCGCACTGAAGCTTTCTTT.

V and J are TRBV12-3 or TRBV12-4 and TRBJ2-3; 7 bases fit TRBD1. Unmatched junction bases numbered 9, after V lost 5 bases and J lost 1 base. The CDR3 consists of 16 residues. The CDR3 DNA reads TGTGCCAGCAGTGCTGGTGACAGGGTTGGCACAGATACGCAGTATTTT. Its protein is CASSAGDRVGTDTQYF.

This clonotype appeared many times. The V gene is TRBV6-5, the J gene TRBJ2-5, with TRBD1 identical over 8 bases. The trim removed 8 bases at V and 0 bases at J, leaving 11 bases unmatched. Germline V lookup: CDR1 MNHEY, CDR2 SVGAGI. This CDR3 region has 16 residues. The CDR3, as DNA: TGTGCCAGCTCCGGGACAGGACGGCGGGACCAAGAGACCCAGTACTTC. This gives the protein CASSGTGRRDQETQYF.

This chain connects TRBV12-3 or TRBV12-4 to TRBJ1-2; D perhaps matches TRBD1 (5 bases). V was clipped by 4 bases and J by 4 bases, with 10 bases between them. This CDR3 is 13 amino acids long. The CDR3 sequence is CASSSGRSYGYTF. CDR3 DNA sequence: TGTGCCAGCAGTTCGGGACGGTCCTATGGCTACACCTTC.

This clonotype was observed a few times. CDR3 DNA sequence: TGTGCCACCAGCAGAGATAGGGCCGGAGAGACCCAGTACTTC. Translated: CATSRDRAGETQYF. The chain has TRBV15 and TRBJ2-5; no definite D call. V dropped 0 bases and J dropped 4 bases, with 9 bases sitting between them. Germline-derived CDR1 and CDR2 are LNHNV and YYDKDF (reference sequence). The CDR3 is 14 amino acids.

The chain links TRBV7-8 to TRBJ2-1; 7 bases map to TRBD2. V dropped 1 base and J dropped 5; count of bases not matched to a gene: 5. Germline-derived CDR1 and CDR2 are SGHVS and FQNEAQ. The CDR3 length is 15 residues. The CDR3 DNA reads TGTGCCAGCAGCTTAGGGCTAGCGGCTAACAATGAGCAGTTCTTC. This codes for CASSLGLAANNEQFF.

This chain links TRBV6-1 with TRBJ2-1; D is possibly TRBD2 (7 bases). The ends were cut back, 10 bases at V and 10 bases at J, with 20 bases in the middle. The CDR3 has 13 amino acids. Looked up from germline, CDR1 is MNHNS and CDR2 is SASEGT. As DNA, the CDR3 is TGTGCCACCAGGGGAGGGAGTTTCTACGAGCAGTTCTTC. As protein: CATRGGSFYEQFF.

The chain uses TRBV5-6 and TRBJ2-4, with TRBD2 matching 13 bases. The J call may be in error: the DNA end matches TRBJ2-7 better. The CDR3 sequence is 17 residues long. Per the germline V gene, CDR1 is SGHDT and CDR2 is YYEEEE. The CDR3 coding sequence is TGTGCCAGCAGCTTACTAGCGGGGGGGCTACCTTCCTACGAGCAGTACTTC. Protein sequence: CASSLLAGGLPSYEQYF.

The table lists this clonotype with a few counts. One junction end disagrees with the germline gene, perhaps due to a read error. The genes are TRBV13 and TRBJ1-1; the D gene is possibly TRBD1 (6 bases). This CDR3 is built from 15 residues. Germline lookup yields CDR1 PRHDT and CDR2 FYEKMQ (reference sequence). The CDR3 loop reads CASSLGQLMNTEAFF. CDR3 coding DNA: TGTGCCAGCAGTTTAGGACAGCTCATGAACACTGAAGCTTTCTTT.

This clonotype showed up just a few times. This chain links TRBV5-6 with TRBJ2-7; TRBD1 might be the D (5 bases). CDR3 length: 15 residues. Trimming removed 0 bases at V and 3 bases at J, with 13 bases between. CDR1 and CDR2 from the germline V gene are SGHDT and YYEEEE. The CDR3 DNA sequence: TGTGCCAGCAGCTTGGGGACACCAGCCTACTACGAGCAGTACTTC. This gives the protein CASSLGTPAYYEQYF.

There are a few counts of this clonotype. DNA for the CDR3: TGTGCCAGCAGCTTAACGGGACTAGCGGGGGTATCCTACGAGCAGTACTTC. It translates to CASSLTGLAGVSYEQYF. The rearrangement links TRBV13 to TRBJ2-7; 14 positions agree with TRBD2. Unmatched junction bases numbered 4, after V lost 2 bases and J lost 1 base. This CDR3 is 17 amino acids long. CDR1 and CDR2 from the germline V gene are PRHDT and FYEKMQ (reference sequence). Filled out from reference TRBV13 and TRBJ2-7, the complete variable domain reads AAGVIQSPRHLIKEKRETATLKCYPIPRHDTVYWYQQGPGQDPQFLISFYEKMQSDKGSIPDRFSAQQFSDYHSELNMSSLELGDSALYFCASSLTGLAGVSYEQYFGPGTRLTVT.

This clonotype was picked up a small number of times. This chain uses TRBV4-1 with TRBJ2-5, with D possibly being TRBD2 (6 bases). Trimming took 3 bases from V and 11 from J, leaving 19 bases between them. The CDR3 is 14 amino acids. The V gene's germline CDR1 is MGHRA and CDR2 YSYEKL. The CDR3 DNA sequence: TGCGCCAGCAGCCATACCCCCGGAGGGCCAGAGCAGTACTTC. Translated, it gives CASSHTPGGPEQYF.

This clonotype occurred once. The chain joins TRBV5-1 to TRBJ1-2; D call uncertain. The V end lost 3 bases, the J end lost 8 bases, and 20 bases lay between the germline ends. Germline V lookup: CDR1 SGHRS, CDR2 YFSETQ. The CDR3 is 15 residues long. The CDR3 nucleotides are TGCGCCAGCAGCTCCAACGGCGGGCCCGGAATGGGCTACACCTTC. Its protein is CASSSNGGPGMGYTF.

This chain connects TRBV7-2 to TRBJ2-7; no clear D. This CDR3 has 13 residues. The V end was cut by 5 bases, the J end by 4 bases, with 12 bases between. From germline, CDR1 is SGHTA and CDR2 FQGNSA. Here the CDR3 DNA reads TGTGCCAGCAGCCAATTATTAGAGTACGAGCAGTACTTC. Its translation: CASSQLLEYEQYF. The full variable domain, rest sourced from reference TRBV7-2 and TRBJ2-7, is GAGVSQSPSNKVTEKGKDVELRCDPISGHTALYWYRQSLGQGLEFLIYFQGNSAPDKSGLPSDRFSAERTGGSVSTLTIQRTQQEDSAVYLCASSQLLEYEQYFGPGTRLTVT.

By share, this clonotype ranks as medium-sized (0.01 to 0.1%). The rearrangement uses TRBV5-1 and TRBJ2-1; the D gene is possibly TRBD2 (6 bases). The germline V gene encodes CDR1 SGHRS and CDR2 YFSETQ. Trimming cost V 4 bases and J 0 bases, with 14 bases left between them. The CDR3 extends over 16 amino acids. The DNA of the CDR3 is TGCGCCAGCAGCGGGAGGACTACGAGCTCCTACAATGAGCAGTTCTTC. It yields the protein CASSGRTTSSYNEQFF. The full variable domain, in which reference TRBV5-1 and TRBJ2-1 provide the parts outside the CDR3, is KAGVTQTPRYLIKTRGQQVTLSCSPISGHRSVSWYQQTPGQGLQFLFEYFSETQRNKGNFPGRFSGRQFSNSRSEMNVSTLELGDSALYLCASSGRTTSSYNEQFFGPGTRLTVL.

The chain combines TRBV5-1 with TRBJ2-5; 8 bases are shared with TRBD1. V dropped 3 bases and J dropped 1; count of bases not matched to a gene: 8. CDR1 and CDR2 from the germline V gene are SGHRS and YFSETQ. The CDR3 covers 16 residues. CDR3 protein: CASSSDTGGRQETQYF. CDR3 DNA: TGCGCCAGCAGCTCAGACACAGGGGGACGCCAAGAGACCCAGTACTTC.

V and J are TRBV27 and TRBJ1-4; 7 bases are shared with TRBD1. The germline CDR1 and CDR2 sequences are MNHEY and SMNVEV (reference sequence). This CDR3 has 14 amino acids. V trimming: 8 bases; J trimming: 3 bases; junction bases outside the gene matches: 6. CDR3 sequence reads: CASGYQGANEKLFF. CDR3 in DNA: TGTGCCAGCGGTTACCAGGGGGCTAATGAAAAACTGTTTTTT.

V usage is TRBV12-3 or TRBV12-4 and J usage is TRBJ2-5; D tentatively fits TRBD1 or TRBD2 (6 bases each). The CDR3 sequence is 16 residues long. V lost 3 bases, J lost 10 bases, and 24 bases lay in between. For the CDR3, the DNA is TGTGCCAGCAGTTTTGGGGGAGGCCTCCTCAGGGGTAACCAGTACTTC. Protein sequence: CASSFGGGLLRGNQYF.

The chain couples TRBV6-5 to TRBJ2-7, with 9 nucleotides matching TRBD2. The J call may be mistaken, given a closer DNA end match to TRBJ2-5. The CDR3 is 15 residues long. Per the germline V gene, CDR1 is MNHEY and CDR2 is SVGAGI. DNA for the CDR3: TGTGCCAGCAGTTATTACGGGACTAGCTCAGAGACCCAGTACTTC. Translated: CASSYYGTSSETQYF.

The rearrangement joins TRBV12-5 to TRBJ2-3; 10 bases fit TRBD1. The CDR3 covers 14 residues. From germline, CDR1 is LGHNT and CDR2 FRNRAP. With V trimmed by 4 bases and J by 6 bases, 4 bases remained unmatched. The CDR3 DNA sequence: TGTGCTAGTGGTTGGGGACAGGGGTCGGATACGCAGTATTTT. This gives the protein CASGWGQGSDTQYF.